This T cell receptor beta chain was sequenced during a study of cytomegalovirus exposure and HLA in healthy donors. Researchers ran the PCR with 60 Vbeta and 13 Jbeta primers. TCRdb keeps only in-frame clones here, not all; method: immunoSEQ multiplex PCR. This table has under 200,000 clones, 65% to 85% appearing once. Study-wide findings and caveats: When a later analysis compared HLA-associated TCR beta chains with equally common others, the HLA-associated chains turned out to be more clonally expanded and to have lower generation probabilities. Presence/absence analyses rested on an assumption that sequencing depth was roughly uniform across donors. A likely sequencing artifact accounted for one observed cluster of highly shared sequence variants.

The J segment lost 4 bases and the V segment lost 4 bases, leaving 4 bases of the junction unmatched. CDR1 and CDR2 (germline): ENHRY, SYGVKD. The CDR3 runs to 13 residues. As to this clone: Its antigen is as yet unknown.

The TCR was taken from a woman in her 30s in good health and CMV-seropositive. What was sequenced was PBMCs. This chain connects TRBV10-3 to TRBJ2-7; TRBD1 agrees at 7 bases. The CDR3 loop reads CAISATGEYEQYF. CDR3 nucleotides: TGTGCCATCAGTGCCACAGGGGAGTACGAGCAGTACTTC.